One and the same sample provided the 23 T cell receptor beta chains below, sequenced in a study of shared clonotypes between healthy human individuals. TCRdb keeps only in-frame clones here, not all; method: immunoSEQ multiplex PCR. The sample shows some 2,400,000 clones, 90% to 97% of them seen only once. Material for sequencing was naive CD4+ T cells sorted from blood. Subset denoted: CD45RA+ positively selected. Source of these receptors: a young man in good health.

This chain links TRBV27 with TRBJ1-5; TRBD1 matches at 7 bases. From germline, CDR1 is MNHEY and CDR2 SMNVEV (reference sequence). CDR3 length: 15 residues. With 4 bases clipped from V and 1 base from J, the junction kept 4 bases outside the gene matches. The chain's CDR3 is CASSSDRESNQPQHF. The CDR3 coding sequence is TGTGCCAGCAGTTCCGACAGGGAGAGCAATCAGCCCCAGCATTTT.

The CDR3 sequence is CASSSKSGQGSYEQYF. The CDR3 nucleotides are TGTGCCAGCAGCTCGAAGTCGGGACAGGGCTCCTACGAGCAGTACTTC. The chain combines TRBV7-9 with TRBJ2-7, with 9 positions matching TRBD1. J lost 0 bases, V lost 4 bases, and 7 bases had no gene match. CDR3 length: 16 residues. CDR1 and CDR2 from the germline V gene are SEHNR and FQNEAQ (reference sequence).

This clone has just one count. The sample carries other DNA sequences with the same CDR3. CDR3 loop: CASSSTGELFF. CDR3 nucleotide sequence: TGTGCCAGCAGCTCAACCGGGGAGCTGTTTTTT. This chain connects TRBV2 to TRBJ2-2; no reliable D call. With 6 bases removed from V and 5 bases from J, the gap between germline ends came to 4 bases. This CDR3 is built from 11 residues. CDR1 and CDR2 from the germline V gene are SNHLY and FYNNEI.

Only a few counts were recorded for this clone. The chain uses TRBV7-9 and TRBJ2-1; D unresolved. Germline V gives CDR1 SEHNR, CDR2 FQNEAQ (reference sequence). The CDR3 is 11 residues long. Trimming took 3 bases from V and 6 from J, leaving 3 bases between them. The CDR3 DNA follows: TGTGCCAGCAGCTTCTCCAATGAGCAGTTCTTC. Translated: CASSFSNEQFF.

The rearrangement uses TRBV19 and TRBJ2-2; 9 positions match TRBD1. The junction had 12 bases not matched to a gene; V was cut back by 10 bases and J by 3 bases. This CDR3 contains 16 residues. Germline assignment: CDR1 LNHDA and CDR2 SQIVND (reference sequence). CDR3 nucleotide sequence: TGTGCCACCAAACAGGGGGCGCGGGTAGACACCGGGGAGCTGTTTTTT. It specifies CATKQGARVDTGELFF.

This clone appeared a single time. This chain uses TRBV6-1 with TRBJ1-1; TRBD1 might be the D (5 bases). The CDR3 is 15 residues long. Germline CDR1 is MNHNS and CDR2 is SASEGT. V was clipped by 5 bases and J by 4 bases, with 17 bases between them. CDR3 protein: CASSSPGFGTTEAFF. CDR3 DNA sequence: TGTGCCAGCAGTTCCCCAGGGTTTGGGACCACTGAAGCTTTCTTT.

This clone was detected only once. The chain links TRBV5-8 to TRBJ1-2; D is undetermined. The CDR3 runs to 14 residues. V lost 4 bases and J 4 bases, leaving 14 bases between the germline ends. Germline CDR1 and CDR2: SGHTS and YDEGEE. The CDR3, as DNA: TGTGCCAGCAGCCCAGACTGGGGTGGCTATGGCTACACCTTC. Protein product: CASSPDWGGYGYTF.

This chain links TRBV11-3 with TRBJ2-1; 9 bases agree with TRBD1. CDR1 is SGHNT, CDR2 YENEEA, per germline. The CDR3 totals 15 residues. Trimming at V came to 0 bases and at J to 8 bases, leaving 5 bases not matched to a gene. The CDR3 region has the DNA TGTGCCAGCAGCTTAGAGGGACAGGGCCCTCATGAGCAGTTCTTC. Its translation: CASSLEGQGPHEQFF.

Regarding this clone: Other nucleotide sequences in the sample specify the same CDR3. The CDR3 nucleotides read TGTGCCAGCAGCTTAGTGACCTATGGCTACACCTTC. Translation gives CASSLVTYGYTF. The chain employs TRBV7-2 and TRBJ1-2; no clear D gene. Trimming took 1 base from V and 4 from J, leaving 4 bases between them. The CDR3 runs to 12 residues. Germline V gene data show CDR1 as SGHTA and CDR2 as FQGNSA.

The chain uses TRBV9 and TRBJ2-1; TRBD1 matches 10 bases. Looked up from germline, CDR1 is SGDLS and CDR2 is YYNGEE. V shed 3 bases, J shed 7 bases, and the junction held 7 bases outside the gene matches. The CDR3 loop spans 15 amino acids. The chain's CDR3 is CASSGGTGVWNEQFF. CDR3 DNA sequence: TGTGCCAGCAGCGGAGGGACAGGGGTATGGAATGAGCAGTTCTTC.

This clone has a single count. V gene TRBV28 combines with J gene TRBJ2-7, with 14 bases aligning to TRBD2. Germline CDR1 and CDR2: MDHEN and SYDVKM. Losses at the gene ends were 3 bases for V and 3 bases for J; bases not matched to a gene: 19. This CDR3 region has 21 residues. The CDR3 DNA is TGTGCCAGCAGTTTTTATCCTGGGACTAGCGGGAGTTCTGAAGGCAACTACGAGCAGTACTTC. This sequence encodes CASSFYPGTSGSSEGNYEQYF.

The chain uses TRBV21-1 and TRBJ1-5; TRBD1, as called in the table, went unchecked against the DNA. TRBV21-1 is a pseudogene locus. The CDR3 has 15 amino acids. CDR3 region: CARMGTGSRNQPQHF. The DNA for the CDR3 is TGTGCCAGGATGGGGACAGGGAGTAGAAATCAGCCCCAGCATTTT.

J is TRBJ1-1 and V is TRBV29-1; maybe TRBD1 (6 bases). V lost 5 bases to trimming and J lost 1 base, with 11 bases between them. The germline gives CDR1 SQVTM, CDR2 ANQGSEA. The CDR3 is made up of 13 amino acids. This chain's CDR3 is CSVSDRRNTEAFF. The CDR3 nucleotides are TGCAGCGTTTCCGACAGGCGGAACACTGAAGCTTTCTTT.

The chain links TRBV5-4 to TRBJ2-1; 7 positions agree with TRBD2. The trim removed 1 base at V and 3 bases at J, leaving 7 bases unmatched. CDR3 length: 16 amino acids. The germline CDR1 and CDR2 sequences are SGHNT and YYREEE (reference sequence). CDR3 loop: CASSLIAGVGYNEQFF. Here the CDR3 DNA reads TGTGCCAGCAGCTTGATTGCGGGAGTCGGCTACAATGAGCAGTTCTTC.

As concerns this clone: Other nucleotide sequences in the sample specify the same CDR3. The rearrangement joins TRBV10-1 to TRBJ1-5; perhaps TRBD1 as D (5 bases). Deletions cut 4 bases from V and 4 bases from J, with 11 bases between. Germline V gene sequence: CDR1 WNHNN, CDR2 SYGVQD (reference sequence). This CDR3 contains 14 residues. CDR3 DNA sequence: TGCGCCAGCAGTGCCGGGACTCCGAATCAGCCCCAGCATTTT. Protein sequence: CASSAGTPNQPQHF.

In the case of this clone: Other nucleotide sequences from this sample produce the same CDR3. CDR3 sequence: CASSLGQVPSYEQYF. CDR3 DNA: TGCGCCAGCAGCCTTGGGCAGGTCCCCTCCTACGAGCAGTACTTC. The chain couples TRBV5-1 to TRBJ2-7; D is unclear. The germline gives CDR1 SGHRS, CDR2 YFSETQ. Trimming cost V 4 bases and J 0 bases, with 14 bases left between them. The CDR3 has 15 residues.

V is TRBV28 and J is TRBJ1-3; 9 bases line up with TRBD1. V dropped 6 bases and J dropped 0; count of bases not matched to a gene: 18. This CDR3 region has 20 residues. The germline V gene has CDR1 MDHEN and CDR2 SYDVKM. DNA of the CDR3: TGTGCCAGCAGCCCCCCAGGACAGGGGAGTGGGAGACTCTCTGGAAACACCATATATTTT. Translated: CASSPPGQGSGRLSGNTIYF.

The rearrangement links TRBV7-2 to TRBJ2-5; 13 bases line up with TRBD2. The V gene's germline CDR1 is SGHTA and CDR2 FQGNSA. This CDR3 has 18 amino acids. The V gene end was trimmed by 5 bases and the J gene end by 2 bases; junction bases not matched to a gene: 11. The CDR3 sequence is CASSRNGEGLAGQETQYF. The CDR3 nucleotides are TGTGCCAGCAGCCGCAACGGGGAGGGACTAGCGGGACAAGAGACCCAGTACTTC.

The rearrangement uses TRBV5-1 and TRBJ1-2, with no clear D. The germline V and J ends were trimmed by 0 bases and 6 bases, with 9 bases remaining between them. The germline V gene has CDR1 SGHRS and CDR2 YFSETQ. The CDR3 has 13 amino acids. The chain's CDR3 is CASSLEPANGYTF. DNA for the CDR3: TGCGCCAGCAGCTTGGAGCCGGCTAATGGCTACACCTTC.

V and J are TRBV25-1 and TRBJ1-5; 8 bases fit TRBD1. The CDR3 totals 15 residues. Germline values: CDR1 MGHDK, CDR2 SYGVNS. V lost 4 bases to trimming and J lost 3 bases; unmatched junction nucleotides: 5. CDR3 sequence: CASSAGTGLNQPQHF. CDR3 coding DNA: TGTGCCAGCAGTGCCGGGACAGGACTCAATCAGCCCCAGCATTTT.

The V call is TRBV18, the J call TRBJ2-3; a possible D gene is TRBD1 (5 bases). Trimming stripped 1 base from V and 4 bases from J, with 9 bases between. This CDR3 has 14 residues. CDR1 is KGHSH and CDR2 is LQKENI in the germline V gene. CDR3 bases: TGTGCCAGCTCACCACAGGGGCGCCCAGATACGCAGTATTTT. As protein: CASSPQGRPDTQYF.

In DNA, the CDR3 is TGCGCCAGCAGCCAAGCAAGGGATGAGATTATGAGGGGCTACACCTTC. It translates to CASSQARDEIMRGYTF. The chain combines TRBV4-1 with TRBJ1-2; D call uncertain. CDR1 and CDR2 from the germline V gene are MGHRA and YSYEKL. Trimming took off 1 base at V and 8 bases at J, with 20 bases between the two ends. The CDR3 has 16 residues.

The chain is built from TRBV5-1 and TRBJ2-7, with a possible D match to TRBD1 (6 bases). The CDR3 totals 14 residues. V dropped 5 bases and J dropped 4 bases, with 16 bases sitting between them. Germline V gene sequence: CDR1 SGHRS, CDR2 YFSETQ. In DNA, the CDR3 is TGCGCCAGCAGAAATCCAGGGGATGGGTACGAGCAGTACTTC. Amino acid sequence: CASRNPGDGYEQYF.